This passage covers 25 T cell receptor beta chains from one sample sequenced in a study of T-cell memory formation after mild COVID-19. TCRdb re-called the 5' RACE reads with MiXCR, one entry per CDR3 protein. This sample has 350,000 to 500,000 distinct CDR3 sequences; about 20% occur once, and the top ten carry under 25%. Sample: PBMCs or a T cell subset sorted from them (not recorded which). The receptors here all came from a man between 18 and 35 years old who had mild COVID-19 (a few samples of this study predate the infection). Cell type and time point are not known.

This chain uses TRBV12-3 or TRBV12-4 with TRBJ2-1, with 8 bases that match TRBD1. The CDR3 runs 17 residues. Germline trimming cut 2 bases from V and 6 bases from J; bases unmatched to any gene: 12. CDR3 sequence: CASSLKVLGQGGNEQFF. The CDR3 DNA reads TGTGCCAGCAGTTTAAAGGTACTCGGACAGGGCGGCAATGAGCAGTTCTTC.

There are a few counts of this clonotype. This chain uses TRBV20-1 with TRBJ2-3; 8 nucleotides agree with TRBD2. Germline V gene lookup returns CDR1 DFQATT and CDR2 SNEGSKA (reference sequence). The CDR3 has 15 residues. The ends lost 1 base at V and 3 bases at J; junction bases unmatched: 6. The CDR3: CSARASSGVTDTQYF. DNA for the CDR3: TGCAGTGCTAGAGCGAGTAGCGGGGTGACAGATACGCAGTATTTT.

The table lists this clonotype with a few counts. This chain links TRBV5-5 with TRBJ2-5; D is possibly TRBD1 or TRBD2 (6 bases each). V lost 6 bases, J lost 5 bases, and 20 bases lay in between. Germline-derived CDR1 and CDR2 are SGHKS and YYEKEE (reference sequence). The length of the CDR3 is 15 residues. The CDR3 coding sequence is TGTGCCAGCATCCCCCGGAGGGGGGCTTGGGAGACCCAGTACTTC. The encoded protein is CASIPRRGAWETQYF. The full variable domain, with the rest looked up from reference TRBV5-5 and TRBJ2-5, is DAGVTQSPTHLIKTRGQQVTLRCSPISGHKSVSWYQQVLGQGPQFIFQYYEKEERGRGNFPDRFSARQFPNYSSELNVNALLLGDSALYLCASIPRRGAWETQYFGPGTRLLVL.

This clonotype was seen more than once but under ten times. This chain joins TRBV29-1 and TRBJ2-3, with 8 bases identical to TRBD2. The CDR3 is made up of 12 amino acids. The V and J ends lost 3 bases and 4 bases, in that order; junction bases with no gene match: 0. Germline assignment: CDR1 SQVTM and CDR2 ANQGSEA. The CDR3 spells CSVDSGADTQYF. The CDR3 bases are TGCAGCGTTGATAGCGGGGCAGATACGCAGTATTTT.

A few counts support this clonotype. The V and J genes are TRBV5-1 and TRBJ2-3, with 11 bases lining up with TRBD1. V was clipped by 4 bases and J by 6 bases; unmatched bases: 4. There are 14 residues in the CDR3. CDR1 is SGHRS and CDR2 is YFSETQ in the germline V gene. CDR3 residues: CASSQGQGVDTQYF. CDR3 coding DNA: TGCGCCAGCAGCCAGGGACAGGGGGTTGATACGCAGTATTTT.

A few counts support this clonotype. V usage is TRBV20-1 and J usage is TRBJ2-3; 8 positions match TRBD1. The V segment lost 5 bases and the J segment 1 base; nucleotides outside the gene matches: 5. Germline-derived CDR1 and CDR2 are DFQATT and SNEGSKA (reference sequence). The CDR3 has 14 residues. DNA for the CDR3: TGCAGTGCTCCTCAGGGGGCGGGCACAGATACGCAGTATTTT. Translating it yields CSAPQGAGTDTQYF.

This clonotype was picked up one time. CDR3 bases: TGTGCCAGCAGTGATACACACAGTGGGAGCAATCAGCCCCAGCATTTT. Translation: CASSDTHSGSNQPQHF. The V and J genes are TRBV6-1 and TRBJ1-5; D not resolved. This CDR3 has 16 amino acids. The germline V gene encodes CDR1 MNHNS and CDR2 SASEGT. The V end was cut by 3 bases, the J end by 1 base, with 13 bases between.

The sample holds a few counts of this clonotype. The chain has TRBV14 and TRBJ1-1; 10 bases fit TRBD1. Germline V gives CDR1 SGHDN, CDR2 FVKESK. The V segment lost 4 bases and the J segment 0 bases; nucleotides outside the gene matches: 5. This CDR3 has 16 amino acids. In nucleotides, the CDR3 is TGTGCCAGCAGCCCGACAGGGGGCTTCATGAACACTGAAGCTTTCTTT. Translation: CASSPTGGFMNTEAFF.

The rearrangement links TRBV18 to TRBJ2-4; D tentatively fits TRBD1 or TRBD2 (5 bases each). Germline CDR1 is KGHSH and CDR2 is LQKENI. The CDR3 runs 15 residues. Between the trimmed V and J ends, which lost 3 bases and 7 bases, there was a span of 16 bases. Written as DNA, the CDR3 is TGTGCCAGCTCACCTTTTGGGACCATGGGGAACATTCAGTACTTC. Translating gives CASSPFGTMGNIQYF.

CDR3 protein: CASSSFQGEKLFF. The DNA of the CDR3 is TGTGCCAGCAGCTCATTCCAGGGCGAAAAACTGTTTTTT. The chain has TRBV7-2 and TRBJ1-4; a weak D match, TRBD1 (5 bases). V dropped 4 bases and J dropped 8 bases, with 11 bases sitting between them. The germline gives CDR1 SGHTA, CDR2 FQGNSA. This CDR3 is 13 amino acids long.

This clonotype came up many times. The V gene is TRBV7-2, the J gene TRBJ2-7, with D possibly being TRBD1 or TRBD2 (5 bases each). The CDR3 is 14 amino acids. V lost 1 base, J lost 2 bases, and 9 bases lay in between. From germline, CDR1 is SGHTA and CDR2 FQGNSA. CDR3 coding DNA: TGTGCCAGCAGCTTAGGTCCGGGGCCCTACGAGCAGTACGTC. It yields the protein CASSLGPGPYEQYV.

The table lists this clonotype with a few counts. V usage is TRBV6-2 or TRBV6-3 and J usage is TRBJ2-7; 11 nucleotides match TRBD2. CDR1 and CDR2 from the germline V gene are MNHEY and SVGEGT. The CDR3 is 14 residues long. J gave up 4 bases and V 10 bases, and 9 bases lay outside the gene matches. The chain's CDR3 is CATSGTSGLYEQYF. CDR3 bases: TGTGCCACTTCCGGGACTAGCGGATTATACGAGCAGTACTTC.

V is TRBV3-1 and J is TRBJ2-7; 9 bases fit TRBD1. CDR1 is LGHDT, CDR2 YNNKEL, per germline (reference sequence). Trimming at V came to 4 bases and at J to 2 bases, leaving 6 bases not matched to a gene. This CDR3 is built from 15 residues. As DNA, the CDR3 is TGTGCCAGCAGCCGGGCCGGACAGGGGACCTACGAGCAGTACTTC. Translated, it gives CASSRAGQGTYEQYF.

This clonotype was detected a few times. The genes are TRBV6-2 or TRBV6-3 and TRBJ2-7; 7 nucleotides agree with TRBD1. Germline V gene data show CDR1 as MNHEY and CDR2 as SVGEGT. CDR3 size: 13 residues. The V and J ends lost 2 bases and 5 bases, in that order; junction bases with no gene match: 3. The CDR3 region is CASSYGTANEQYV. The CDR3 DNA is TGTGCCAGCAGTTACGGGACAGCCAACGAGCAGTACGTC.

The V call is TRBV20-1, the J call TRBJ2-1; 10 bases match TRBD1. CDR3 length: 16 amino acids. V lost 5 bases to trimming and J lost 2 bases; unmatched junction nucleotides: 9. The germline gives CDR1 DFQATT, CDR2 SNEGSKA (reference sequence). The CDR3 DNA reads as TGCAGTGCTCGAGGGACAGGGGTTGGGGCCTACAATGAGCAGTTCTTC. This sequence encodes CSARGTGVGAYNEQFF.

This rearrangement joins TRBV6-6 to TRBJ2-7; TRBD1 is a possible D gene (6 bases). The CDR3 is made up of 12 amino acids. The germline V gene has CDR1 MNHNY and CDR2 SVGAGI (reference sequence). V gave up 5 bases and J gave up 3 bases, with 8 bases separating them. The CDR3 loop reads CASSQGFYEQYV. CDR3 nucleotides: TGTGCCAGCAGTCAGGGGTTCTACGAGCAGTACGTC.

Only a few counts were recorded for this clonotype. V usage is TRBV11-2 and J usage is TRBJ2-5; TRBD1 might be the D (5 bases). Germline CDR1 SGHAT, CDR2 FQNNGV. The V end lost 1 base, the J end lost 2 bases, and 11 bases lay between the germline ends. CDR3 length: 15 amino acids. The CDR3 coding sequence is TGTGCCAGCAGCTTAGTAGGGGCGAGGCAAGAGACCCAGTACTTC. Translation gives CASSLVGARQETQYF.

This clonotype came up many times. The V and J genes are TRBV6-5 and TRBJ1-2, with D perhaps TRBD1 (5 bases). CDR1 MNHEY and CDR2 SVGAGI come from the germline V gene. The CDR3 totals 12 residues. The V and J ends lost 5 bases and 8 bases respectively, with 12 bases between them. The CDR3 DNA reads TGTGCCAGCAGTCTAAGGGGATGGGGCTACACCTTC. This codes for CASSLRGWGYTF.

There are a few counts of this clonotype. J is TRBJ1-6 and V is TRBV2; 10 bases fit TRBD1. Germline CDR1 SNHLY, CDR2 FYNNEI. Losses at the gene ends were 8 bases for V and 9 bases for J; bases not matched to a gene: 1. This CDR3 has 12 residues. The DNA for the CDR3 is TGTGCCAGCGGGACAGGGGTTTCACCCCTCCACTTT. This codes for CASGTGVSPLHF.

The chain links TRBV5-1 to TRBJ2-1, with 14 bases lining up with TRBD2. The V gene's germline CDR1 is SGHRS and CDR2 YFSETQ. J was trimmed by 6 bases and V by 4 bases; bases with no gene match: 12. This CDR3 has 18 amino acids. CDR3 in DNA: TGCGCCAGCAGCCGTCCGACTAGCGGGGGGGGAGATTTCAATGAGCAGTTCTTC. Translated: CASSRPTSGGGDFNEQFF.

The chain employs TRBV7-2 and TRBJ1-2; 9 nucleotides match TRBD1. V dropped 5 bases and J dropped 9; count of bases not matched to a gene: 7. Germline CDR1 SGHTA, CDR2 FQGNSA. The CDR3 covers 13 residues. The CDR3 sequence: CASSPGQGGRYTF. CDR3 coding DNA: TGTGCCAGCAGCCCGGGACAGGGAGGGCGCTACACCTTC.

The genes are TRBV11-2 and TRBJ2-1; possibly TRBD1 for D (6 bases). There are 15 residues in the CDR3. Trimming cost V 5 bases and J 2 bases, with 13 bases left between them. Per germline, CDR1 SGHAT and CDR2 FQNNGV. CDR3 sequence reads: CASSPLGATYNEQFF. As DNA, the CDR3 is TGTGCCAGCAGCCCATTGGGGGCCACCTACAATGAGCAGTTCTTC.

The J gene is TRBJ2-1, the V gene TRBV6-4; TRBD2 matches 11 bases. Germline CDR1 reads MRHNA; CDR2 reads SNTAGT. V shed 6 bases and J 0 bases; nucleotides not matched to a gene: 4. This CDR3 is built from 16 residues. The CDR3 here is CASRLAGVLSYNEQFF. CDR3 bases: TGTGCCAGCAGACTAGCGGGGGTTCTCTCCTACAATGAGCAGTTCTTC.

This clonotype was seen only a few times. The genes are TRBV6-5 and TRBJ1-1, with a tentative D call TRBD1 (5 bases). The CDR3 has 15 amino acids. Germline values: CDR1 MNHEY, CDR2 SVGAGI. V was pared by 6 bases and J by 0 bases, with 14 bases between. CDR3 DNA sequence: TGTGCCAGCAGGTACAGGTCTAGGGTGAACACTGAAGCTTTCTTT. It codes for CASRYRSRVNTEAFF.

This clonotype came up a few times. V usage is TRBV7-2 and J usage is TRBJ1-2; D gene uncertain. The CDR3 is 12 residues long. Germline V gene lookup returns CDR1 SGHTA and CDR2 FQGNSA. V gave up 5 bases and J gave up 8 bases, with 12 bases separating them. The CDR3 sequence is CASSLPRYGYTF. The CDR3 nucleotides read TGTGCCAGCAGCCTCCCCCGCTACGGCTACACCTTC.